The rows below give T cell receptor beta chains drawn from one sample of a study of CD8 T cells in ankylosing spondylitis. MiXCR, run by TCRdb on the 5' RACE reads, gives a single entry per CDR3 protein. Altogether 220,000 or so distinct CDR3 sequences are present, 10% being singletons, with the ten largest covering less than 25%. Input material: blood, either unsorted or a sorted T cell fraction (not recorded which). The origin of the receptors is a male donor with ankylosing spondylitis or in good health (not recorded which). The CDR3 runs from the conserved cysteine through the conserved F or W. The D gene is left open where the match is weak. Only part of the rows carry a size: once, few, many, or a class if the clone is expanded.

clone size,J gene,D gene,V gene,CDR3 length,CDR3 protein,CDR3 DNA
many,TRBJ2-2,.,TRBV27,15,CASSLQTGNTGELFF,TGTGCCAGCAGTTTACAGACAGGCAACACCGGGGAGCTGTTTTTT
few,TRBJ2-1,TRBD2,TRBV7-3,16,CASSLYSGAPYNEQFF,TGTGCCAGCAGCTTATATAGCGGGGCGCCCTACAATGAGCAGTTCTTC
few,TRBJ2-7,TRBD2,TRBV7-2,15,CASSSLGLAGEEQYF,TGTGCCAGCAGCTCCCTTGGACTAGCGGGGGAGGAGCAGTACTTC
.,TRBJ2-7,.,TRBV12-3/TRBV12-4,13,CASGRDTAYEQYF,TGTGCCAGCGGTCGGGACACAGCCTACGAGCAGTACTTC
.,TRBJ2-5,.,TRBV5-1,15,CASSLAAGSEETQYF,TGCGCCAGCAGCTTGGCCGCGGGTTCCGAAGAGACCCAGTACTTC
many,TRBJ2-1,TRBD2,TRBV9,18,CASSVGLAALSSYNEQFF,TGTGCCAGCAGCGTTGGACTAGCGGCTCTTAGCTCCTACAATGAGCAGTTCTTC
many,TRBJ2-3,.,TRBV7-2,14,CASSSQSATDTQYF,TGTGCCAGCAGCTCCCAGAGCGCCACAGATACGCAGTATTTT
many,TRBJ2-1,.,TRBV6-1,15,CASSQTSSWGHEQFF,TGTGCCAGCAGTCAGACTAGTAGTTGGGGCCATGAGCAGTTCTTC
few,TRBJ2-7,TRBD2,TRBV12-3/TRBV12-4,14,CASSSQGLMGEQYF,TGTGCCAGCAGTTCCCAGGGACTAATGGGGGAGCAGTACTTC
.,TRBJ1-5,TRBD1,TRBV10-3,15,CAISKQGAHVQPQHF,TGTGCCATCAGTAAACAGGGGGCGCATGTTCAGCCCCAGCATTTT
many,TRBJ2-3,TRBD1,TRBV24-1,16,CATSDFGRGITDTQYF,TGTGCCACCAGTGATTTTGGCAGGGGGATTACAGATACGCAGTATTTT
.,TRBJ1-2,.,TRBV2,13,CASSERQDNGYTF,TGTGCCAGCAGTGAACGGCAGGATAATGGCTACACCTTC
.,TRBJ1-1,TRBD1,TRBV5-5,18,CASSSGQGKGYLNTEAFF,TGTGCCAGCAGCTCGGGACAGGGGAAGGGATATTTGAACACTGAAGCTTTCTTT
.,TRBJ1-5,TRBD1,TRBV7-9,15,CASSPTGAYNQPQHF,TGTGCCAGCAGCCCAACAGGGGCCTATAATCAGCCCCAGCATTTT
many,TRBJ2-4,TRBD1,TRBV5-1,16,CASSNQAGQGLNIQYF,TGCGCCAGCAGCAACCAAGCGGGACAGGGGTTGAACATTCAGTACTTC
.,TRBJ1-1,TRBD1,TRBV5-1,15,CAISSPDRGGTEAFF,TGCGCCATCAGCTCCCCGGACAGGGGAGGTACTGAAGCTTTCTTT
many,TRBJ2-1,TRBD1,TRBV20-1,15,CSASERRGPYNEQFF,TGCAGTGCTAGCGAACGTAGGGGGCCCTACAATGAGCAGTTCTTC
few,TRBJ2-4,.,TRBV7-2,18,CASSLTVWGYGAKNIQYF,TGTGCCAGCAGCTTAACGGTTTGGGGATATGGAGCCAAAAACATTCAGTACTTC
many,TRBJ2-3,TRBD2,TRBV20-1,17,CSAITTQLAGGTDTQYF,TGCAGTGCCATAACTACCCAACTAGCGGGGGGGACAGATACGCAGTATTTT
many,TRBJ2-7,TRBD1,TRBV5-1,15,CASSYSDREGNEQYF,TGCGCCAGCAGCTACTCGGACAGGGAAGGGAACGAGCAGTACTTC
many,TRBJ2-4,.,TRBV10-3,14,CAISETHDENIQYF,TGTGCCATCAGTGAAACTCACGATGAAAACATTCAGTACTTC